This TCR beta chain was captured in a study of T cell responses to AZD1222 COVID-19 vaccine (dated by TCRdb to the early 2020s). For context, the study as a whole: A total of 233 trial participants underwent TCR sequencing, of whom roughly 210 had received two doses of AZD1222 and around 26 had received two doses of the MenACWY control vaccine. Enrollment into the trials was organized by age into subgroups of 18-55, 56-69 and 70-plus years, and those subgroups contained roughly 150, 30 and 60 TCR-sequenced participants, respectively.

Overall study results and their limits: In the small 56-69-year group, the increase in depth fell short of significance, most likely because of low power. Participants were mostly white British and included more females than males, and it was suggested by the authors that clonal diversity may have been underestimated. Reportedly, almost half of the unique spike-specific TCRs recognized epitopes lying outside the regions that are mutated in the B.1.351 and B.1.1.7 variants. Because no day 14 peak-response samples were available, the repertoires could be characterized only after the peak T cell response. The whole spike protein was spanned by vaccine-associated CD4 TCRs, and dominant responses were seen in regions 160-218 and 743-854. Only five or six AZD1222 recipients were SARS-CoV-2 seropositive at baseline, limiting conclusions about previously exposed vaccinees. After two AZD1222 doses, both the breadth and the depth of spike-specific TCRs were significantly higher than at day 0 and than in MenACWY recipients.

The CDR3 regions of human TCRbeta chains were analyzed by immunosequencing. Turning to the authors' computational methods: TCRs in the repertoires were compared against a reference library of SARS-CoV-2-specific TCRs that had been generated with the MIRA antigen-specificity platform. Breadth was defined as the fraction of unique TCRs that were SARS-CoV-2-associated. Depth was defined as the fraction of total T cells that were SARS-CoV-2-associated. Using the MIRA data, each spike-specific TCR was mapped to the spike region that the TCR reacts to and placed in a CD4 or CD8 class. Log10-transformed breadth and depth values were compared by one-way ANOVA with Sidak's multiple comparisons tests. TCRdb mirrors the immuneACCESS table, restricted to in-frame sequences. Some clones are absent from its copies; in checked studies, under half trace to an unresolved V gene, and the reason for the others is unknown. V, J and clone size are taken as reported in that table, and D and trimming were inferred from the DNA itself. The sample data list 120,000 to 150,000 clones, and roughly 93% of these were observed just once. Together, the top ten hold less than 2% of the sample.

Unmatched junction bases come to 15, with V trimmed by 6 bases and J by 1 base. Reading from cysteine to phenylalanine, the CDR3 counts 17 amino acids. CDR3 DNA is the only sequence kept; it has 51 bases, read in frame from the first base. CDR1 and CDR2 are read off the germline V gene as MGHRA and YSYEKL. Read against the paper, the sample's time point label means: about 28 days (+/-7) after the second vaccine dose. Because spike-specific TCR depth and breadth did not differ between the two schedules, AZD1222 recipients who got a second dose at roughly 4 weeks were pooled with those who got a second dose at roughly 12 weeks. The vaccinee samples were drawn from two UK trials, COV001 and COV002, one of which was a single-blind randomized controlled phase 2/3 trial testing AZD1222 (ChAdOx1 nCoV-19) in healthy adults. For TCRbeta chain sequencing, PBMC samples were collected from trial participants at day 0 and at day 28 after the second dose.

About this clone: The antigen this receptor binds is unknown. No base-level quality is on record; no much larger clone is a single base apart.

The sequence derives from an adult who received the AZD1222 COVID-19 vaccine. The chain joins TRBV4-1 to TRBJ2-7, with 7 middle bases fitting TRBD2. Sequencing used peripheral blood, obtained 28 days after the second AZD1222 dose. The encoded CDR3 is CASSRLAGEGSSYEQYF. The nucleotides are TGCGCCAGCAGTCGACTAGCCGGGGAGGGTAGTTCCTACGAGCAGTACTTC.